Following are 29 T cell receptor beta chains from one sample sequenced in a study of T cells after yellow fever vaccination. TCRdb processed the 5' RACE reads anew with MiXCR; each CDR3 protein has one entry. The sample shows some 600,000 distinct CDR3 sequences, 10% to 15% of them seen only once. Sequencing used PBMCs, obtained on the day of the yellow fever booster vaccination. Every receptor here comes from a man in his thirties or forties who received the YFV17D yellow fever vaccine.

The V and J genes are TRBV5-1 and TRBJ2-1, with TRBD2 identical over 9 bases. J lost 2 bases, V lost 5 bases, and 5 bases had no gene match. This CDR3 comprises 15 residues. Germline loops: CDR1 SGHRS, CDR2 YFSETQ. The CDR3 sequence: CASRGASGTYNEQFF. The CDR3 DNA sequence: TGCGCCAGCAGAGGGGCTAGCGGGACCTACAATGAGCAGTTCTTC.

This clonotype was counted many times. This chain uses TRBV6-5 with TRBJ2-7; D is unresolved. The germline CDR1 and CDR2 sequences are MNHEY and SVGAGI. The CDR3 is made up of 14 amino acids. V gave up 2 bases and J gave up 6 bases, with 14 bases separating them. The CDR3 here is CASSYGIIASEQYF. The CDR3 DNA reads as TGTGCCAGCAGTTACGGGATTATAGCCAGCGAGCAGTACTTC.

This clonotype was recorded many times. V and J are TRBV7-2 and TRBJ2-7; 13 nucleotides agree with TRBD2. This CDR3 contains 14 residues. V lost 8 bases and J lost 3; bases outside the gene matches: 4. CDR1 is SGHTA and CDR2 is FQGNSA in the germline V gene. The CDR3, as DNA: TGTGCCAGCGCCGGGACTAGCGGGAACTACGAGCAGTACTTC. It encodes CASAGTSGNYEQYF. The whole variable domain, remainder taken from reference TRBV7-2 and TRBJ2-7, is GAGVSQSPSNKVTEKGKDVELRCDPISGHTALYWYRQSLGQGLEFLIYFQGNSAPDKSGLPSDRFSAERTGGSVSTLTIQRTQQEDSAVYLCASAGTSGNYEQYFGPGTRLTVT.

This clonotype was seen many times. J is TRBJ1-6 and V is TRBV27, with D possibly being TRBD1 (6 bases). The CDR3 contains 13 residues. V was trimmed by 11 bases and J by 7 bases, leaving 15 bases between them. Looked up from germline, CDR1 is MNHEY and CDR2 is SMNVEV (reference sequence). The CDR3 region has the DNA TGTGCCTCAGCGACGGGGGCGAATTCACCCCTCCACTTT. Its protein product is CASATGANSPLHF.

V usage is TRBV6-1 and J usage is TRBJ2-2; no firm D call. Between the trimmed V and J ends, which lost 7 bases and 1 base, there was a span of 10 bases. Germline CDR1 MNHNS, CDR2 SASEGT. This CDR3 region has 14 residues. The CDR3 loop is CASTKTQNTGELFF. The CDR3 DNA sequence: TGTGCCAGCACCAAGACACAGAACACCGGGGAGCTGTTTTTT.

This clonotype has at least ten counts. The chain links TRBV5-1 to TRBJ2-5; a possible D gene is TRBD1 (5 bases). CDR1 SGHRS and CDR2 YFSETQ come from the germline V gene. V gave up 2 bases and J gave up 5 bases, with 10 bases separating them. This CDR3 comprises 13 residues. The CDR3 sequence: CASSFRVGETQYF. In DNA form, the CDR3 reads TGCGCCAGCAGCTTCAGGGTCGGTGAGACCCAGTACTTC.

V gene TRBV4-2 combines with J gene TRBJ2-1; D gene uncertain. Per the germline V gene, CDR1 is LGHNA and CDR2 is YNFKEQ. There are 12 residues in the CDR3. With 4 bases removed from V and 5 bases from J, the gap between germline ends came to 6 bases. The CDR3 is CASSRADNEQFF. The CDR3 coding sequence is TGTGCCAGCAGCCGCGCTGACAATGAGCAGTTCTTC.

Many counts were recorded for this clonotype. The chain employs TRBV5-1 and TRBJ2-7; D not resolved. Deletions cut 2 bases from V and 2 bases from J, with 8 bases between. CDR3 length equals 13 residues. Germline CDR1 SGHRS, CDR2 YFSETQ. The CDR3 loop reads CASSFDGTYEQYF. The DNA for the CDR3 is TGCGCCAGCAGCTTTGACGGAACCTACGAGCAGTACTTC.

This sequence joins TRBV10-3 and TRBJ2-3; TRBD1 matches at 7 bases. The CDR3 length is 13 residues. CDR1 is ENHRY, CDR2 SYGVKD, per germline. With 7 bases clipped from V and 3 bases from J, the junction kept 4 bases outside the gene matches. The CDR3 loop reads CAITGQVTDTQYF. The DNA for the CDR3 is TGTGCCATCACCGGACAGGTAACAGATACGCAGTATTTT.

The V and J genes are TRBV10-1 and TRBJ2-3, with 14 bases matching TRBD2. CDR3 size: 15 residues. The junction had 3 bases not matched to a gene; V was cut back by 3 bases and J by 7 bases. Germline V gene data show CDR1 as WNHNN and CDR2 as SYGVQD (reference sequence). The CDR3 DNA reads as TGCGCCAGCAGTGAAGGGACTAGCGGGAGACATACGCAGTATTTT. Protein: CASSEGTSGRHTQYF.

This chain joins TRBV7-2 and TRBJ2-7; weak D call: TRBD1 (6 bases). V shed 5 bases and J shed 5 bases, with 16 bases lying between them. Germline lookup yields CDR1 SGHTA and CDR2 FQGNSA. This CDR3 region has 14 residues. The CDR3 DNA reads as TGTGCCAGCAGCCTAGTAACAGGGAATGACGAGCAGTACTTC. It specifies CASSLVTGNDEQYF.

The chain has TRBV9 and TRBJ1-4; D not resolved. Trimming pared 1 base from V and 5 bases from J, leaving 12 bases between. This CDR3 contains 15 residues. CDR1 and CDR2 from the germline V gene are SGDLS and YYNGEE. Here the CDR3 reads CASSVTTFPNEKLFF. CDR3 in DNA: TGTGCCAGCAGCGTAACCACATTTCCGAATGAAAAACTGTTTTTT. Looking up the rest from reference TRBV9 and TRBJ1-4 gives the full variable domain: DSGVTQTPKHLITATGQRVTLRCSPRSGDLSVYWYQQSLDQGLQFLIQYYNGEERAKGNILERFSAQQFPDLHSELNLSSLELGDSALYFCASSVTTFPNEKLFFGSGTQLSVL.

This chain uses TRBV5-5 with TRBJ1-1; D uncertain. V lost 2 bases, J lost 10 bases, and 9 bases lay in between. This CDR3 region has 11 residues. The germline CDR1 and CDR2 sequences are SGHKS and YYEKEE (reference sequence). In DNA form, the CDR3 reads TGTGCCAGCAGCTTAGGGCGGGGAGCTTTCTTT. Translated: CASSLGRGAFF.

The J gene is TRBJ2-1, the V gene TRBV20-1, with 7 bases matching TRBD2. The CDR3 loop spans 13 amino acids. Germline CDR1 is DFQATT and CDR2 is SNEGSKA (reference sequence). The trim removed 3 bases at V and 3 bases at J, leaving 2 bases unmatched. Here the CDR3 DNA reads TGCAGTGCTAGGACTAGCTTCTACAATGAGCAGTTCTTC. Translated: CSARTSFYNEQFF.

This clonotype was counted a few times. The chain carries TRBV9 and TRBJ2-2; D gene ambiguous. The germline CDR1 and CDR2 sequences are SGDLS and YYNGEE. The length of the CDR3 is 13 residues. V was shortened by 5 bases and J by 0 bases, with 5 bases between the two germline ends. The CDR3 is CASRPSNTGELFF. DNA of the CDR3: TGTGCCAGCAGACCCTCGAACACCGGGGAGCTGTTTTTT.

This clonotype was recorded a few times. The V and J genes are TRBV18 and TRBJ2-3; D remains ambiguous. V was trimmed by 2 bases and J by 0 bases, leaving 15 bases between them. From germline, CDR1 is KGHSH and CDR2 LQKENI. This CDR3 is built from 17 residues. The CDR3 here is CASSPGYQFSSTDTQYF. The CDR3 coding sequence is TGTGCCAGCTCACCAGGGTACCAATTCTCTAGCACAGATACGCAGTATTTT.

This chain joins TRBV6-2 or TRBV6-3 and TRBJ2-3; no definite D call. The CDR3 runs to 14 residues. V lost 6 bases and J 2 bases, leaving 12 bases between the germline ends. CDR1 MNHEY and CDR2 SVGEGT come from the germline V gene. The CDR3 sequence: CASRSTWATDTQYF. The DNA of the CDR3 is TGTGCCAGCAGGTCGACGTGGGCCACAGATACGCAGTATTTT.

Notes on this clonotype: Likely a read error: the CDR3 ends without its conserved phenylalanine or tryptophan. The DNA is left out, because the CDR3 cannot be placed on it with certainty; the CDR3 is given as TCRdb lists it. This chain connects TRBV7-7 to TRBJ1-2; TRBD1, as called in the table, went unchecked against the DNA. Including both end residues, the CDR3 is 12 amino acids long. Germline loops: CDR1 SSHAT, CDR2 FNYEAQ (reference sequence). The chain's CDR3 is CASSLEQPPGTG.

This rearrangement joins TRBV24-1 to TRBJ2-2; maybe TRBD1 (5 bases). The CDR3 sequence is 15 residues long. CDR1 and CDR2 (germline): KGHDR, SFDVKD. With 5 bases removed from V and 0 bases from J, the gap between germline ends came to 9 bases. Here the CDR3 reads CATSAPGTNTGELFF. In DNA form, the CDR3 reads TGTGCCACCAGTGCTCCAGGGACGAACACCGGGGAGCTGTTTTTT.

This clonotype was seen many times. The V call is TRBV6-1, the J call TRBJ2-1; 8 nucleotides line up with TRBD2. From germline, CDR1 is MNHNS and CDR2 SASEGT. The CDR3 is 14 amino acids. The J segment lost 5 bases and the V segment lost 6 bases, leaving 6 bases of the junction unmatched. The CDR3 spells CASRPGTRHNEQFF. The CDR3 DNA reads as TGTGCCAGCAGACCCGGGACTAGACACAATGAGCAGTTCTTC.

The chain combines TRBV27 with TRBJ1-2; 8 bases agree with TRBD1. Germline CDR1 MNHEY, CDR2 SMNVEV (reference sequence). The CDR3 length is 15 residues. Unmatched junction bases numbered 9, after V lost 7 bases and J lost 2 bases. CDR3: CASNPQTGANYGYTF. CDR3 coding DNA: TGTGCCAGCAACCCCCAGACAGGGGCAAACTATGGCTACACCTTC.

The sample holds a few counts of this clonotype. V usage is TRBV7-2 and J usage is TRBJ2-1; D ambiguous. V dropped 5 bases and J dropped 4 bases, with 15 bases sitting between them. The V gene's germline CDR1 is SGHTA and CDR2 FQGNSA. The CDR3 extends over 15 amino acids. CDR3 DNA: TGTGCCAGCAGCCCCTCCCCACGTATGTACAATGAGCAGTTCTTC. It specifies CASSPSPRMYNEQFF.

This clonotype has a handful of counts. The chain employs TRBV27 and TRBJ2-7; D might be TRBD1 (6 bases). CDR3 length: 13 amino acids. Germline CDR1 and CDR2: MNHEY and SMNVEV (reference sequence). Trimming pared 5 bases from V and 3 bases from J, leaving 11 bases between. The CDR3 is CASSKDSYYEQYF. The CDR3 nucleotides read TGTGCCAGCAGTAAGGACAGCTACTACGAGCAGTACTTC.

CDR3 nucleotide sequence: TGTGCCAGCAGTCCGGAGGACAGCAGATATAGCAATCAGCCCCAGCATTTT. Translated, it gives CASSPEDSRYSNQPQHF. The V call is TRBV28, the J call TRBJ1-5; D possibly corresponds to TRBD1 (6 bases). The CDR3 has 17 residues. Trimming pared 5 bases from V and 0 bases from J, leaving 17 bases between. Germline lookup yields CDR1 MDHEN and CDR2 SYDVKM.

This clonotype was counted a few times. This sequence joins TRBV28 and TRBJ2-7; no definite D call. V lost 10 bases, J lost 13 bases, and 20 bases lay in between. Germline assignment: CDR1 MDHEN and CDR2 SYDVKM. The CDR3 has 11 amino acids. This chain's CDR3 is CATRYRGFVYF. CDR3 DNA sequence: TGTGCCACCCGGTACAGAGGCTTCGTATACTTC.

This clonotype was found many times. The V and J genes are TRBV14 and TRBJ2-2; possibly TRBD1 for D (5 bases). Trimming removed 5 bases from V and 2 bases from J, with 9 bases in between. The CDR3 length is 14 residues. Germline V lookup: CDR1 SGHDN, CDR2 FVKESK. The CDR3 is CASSWGRNTGELFF. The CDR3 DNA follows: TGTGCCAGCAGCTGGGGCAGAAACACCGGGGAGCTGTTTTTT.

The chain couples TRBV3-1 to TRBJ2-5; a weak D match, TRBD2 (6 bases). Looked up from germline, CDR1 is LGHDT and CDR2 is YNNKEL (reference sequence). Deletions cut 2 bases from V and 2 bases from J, with 9 bases between. This CDR3 is built from 14 residues. This CDR3 reads CASSQRLEQETQYF. The CDR3 coding sequence is TGTGCCAGCAGCCAACGACTAGAGCAAGAGACCCAGTACTTC.

Details on this clonotype: One end of the junction does not line up with germline, which may come from a read error. The CDR3 sequence: CCARETSLYSYNEQFF. Written as DNA, the CDR3 is TGCTGTGCTAGAGAGACTAGCCTATACTCCTACAATGAGCAGTTCTTC. The V gene is TRBV20-1, the J gene TRBJ2-1; 7 nucleotides agree with TRBD2. Germline CDR1 DFQATT, CDR2 SNEGSKA (reference sequence). The CDR3 covers 16 residues.

The chain couples TRBV9 to TRBJ2-7, with D tentatively TRBD2 (5 bases). This CDR3 contains 14 residues. Trimming left V 0 bases short and J 6 bases short, with 13 bases between. Per germline, CDR1 SGDLS and CDR2 YYNGEE. The CDR3, as DNA: TGTGCCAGCAGCGTAGAACCGGGATTGAGCGAGCAGTACTTC. Amino acids: CASSVEPGLSEQYF. Filled out from reference TRBV9 and TRBJ2-7, the complete variable domain reads DSGVTQTPKHLITATGQRVTLRCSPRSGDLSVYWYQQSLDQGLQFLIQYYNGEERAKGNILERFSAQQFPDLHSELNLSSLELGDSALYFCASSVEPGLSEQYFGPGTRLTVT.